These 4 T cell receptor beta chains originate from one sample sequenced in a study of shared clonotypes between healthy human individuals. This table comes from immunoSEQ multiplex PCR, and its TCRdb copy is limited to in-frame clones, with some not included. The repertoire consists of approximately 470,000 clones, with roughly 80% occurring once and the leading ten covering roughly 13%. Source material: PBMCs. Every receptor here comes from a woman between 35 and 50 years old in good health. Some clones in this sample may be carry-over from other donors' samples.

This clone was seen a handful of times. V is TRBV29-1 and J is TRBJ2-7, with D perhaps given as TRBD1 or TRBD2 (5 bases each). Germline loops: CDR1 SQVTM, CDR2 ANQGSEA. The ends were cut back, 4 bases at V and 2 bases at J, with 18 bases in the middle. This CDR3 contains 15 residues. This chain's CDR3 is CSVVGGGTHTYEQYF. In nucleotides, the CDR3 is TGCAGCGTTGTAGGTGGTGGGACGCATACCTACGAGCAGTACTTC.

The chain couples TRBV6-4 to TRBJ2-2; the D gene is possibly TRBD2 (6 bases). Germline V gives CDR1 MRHNA, CDR2 SNTAGT. Deletions cut 6 bases from V and 3 bases from J, with 11 bases between. The CDR3 is made up of 14 amino acids. The CDR3 nucleotides are TGTGCCAGCAGAGGAGGGCAGGACACCGGGGAGCTGTTTTTT. This gives the protein CASRGGQDTGELFF.

With respect to this clone: This likely stems from a read error, as it lies one base from a far larger clone. The chain employs TRBV29-1 and TRBJ2-7, with 12 nucleotides matching TRBD1. The length of the CDR3 is 16 residues. In germline, CDR1 is SQVTM, CDR2 ANQGSEA. Trimming at V came to 6 bases and at J to 7 bases, leaving 16 bases not matched to a gene. CDR3 bases: TGCAGCGTCACAGGGACAGGGGGCCGGAGGTGGGAAGAGCAGTACTTC. Amino acids: CSVTGTGGRRWEEQYF.

This rearrangement joins TRBV7-2 to TRBJ1-1; 8 nucleotides align to TRBD1. V lost 4 bases and J lost 0; bases outside the gene matches: 7. Germline V gives CDR1 SGHTA, CDR2 FQGNSA. The CDR3 is made up of 16 amino acids. In DNA form, the CDR3 reads TGTGCCAGCAGCTCGCTCCGGACAGGGTTGAACACTGAAGCTTTCTTT. Its protein is CASSSLRTGLNTEAFF.